The 11 T cell receptor beta chains given below trace back to one sample, sequenced in a study of cytomegalovirus exposure and HLA in healthy donors. PCR was performed using 60 Vbeta and 13 Jbeta primers. The method was immunoSEQ multiplex PCR; TCRdb's version includes in-frame clones alone and lacks a portion of them. The sample is made up of roughly 60,000 clones, and the top ten hold 2.1% of it. The sample consisted of PBMCs. All receptors derive from a woman aged 18-29 years in good health and CMV-seronegative.

The chain carries TRBV15 and TRBJ2-7, with 8 bases that match TRBD2. With V trimmed by 3 bases and J by 1 base, 5 bases remained unmatched. This CDR3 has 15 amino acids. Germline values: CDR1 LNHNV, CDR2 YYDKDF (reference sequence). The CDR3 region is CATSRPSGPSYEQYF. In nucleotides, the CDR3 is TGTGCCACCAGCAGGCCTAGCGGGCCGTCCTACGAGCAGTACTTC.

This sequence joins TRBV27 and TRBJ2-7; TRBD1 matches 8 bases. Trimming cost V 3 bases and J 5 bases; bases outside gene matches: 6. Germline V CDR1 and CDR2: MNHEY, SMNVEV (reference sequence). CDR3 size: 14 residues. CDR3 in amino acids: CASSLVQGENEQYF. The DNA for the CDR3 is TGTGCCAGCAGTTTGGTACAGGGGGAGAACGAGCAGTACTTC.

The chain employs TRBV2 and TRBJ1-2; a possible D gene is TRBD1 (6 bases). This CDR3 comprises 14 residues. V shed 8 bases and J shed 3 bases, with 16 bases lying between them. Germline-derived CDR1 and CDR2 are SNHLY and FYNNEI. The CDR3 sequence is CASRYLGADYGYTF. The CDR3 nucleotides are TGTGCCAGCCGGTATCTGGGGGCGGACTATGGCTACACCTTC.

V usage is TRBV18 and J usage is TRBJ1-1; 8 bases agree with TRBD1. The V and J ends lost 1 base and 6 bases, in that order; junction bases with no gene match: 4. Germline values: CDR1 KGHSH, CDR2 LQKENI. The CDR3 is made up of 14 amino acids. Written as DNA, the CDR3 is TGTGCCAGCTCACCACAGACAGGGGACGCTGAAGCTTTCTTT. Its translation is CASSPQTGDAEAFF.

The chain carries TRBV5-4 and TRBJ1-1, with 10 positions matching TRBD1. V shed 4 bases and J 4 bases; nucleotides not matched to a gene: 10. This CDR3 spans 16 amino acids. Per the germline V gene, CDR1 is SGHNT and CDR2 is YYREEE (reference sequence). CDR3 nucleotides: TGTGCCAGCAGCCCCGGCCCCGGGGACAGGGGCACTGAAGCTTTCTTT. This translates into CASSPGPGDRGTEAFF.

The chain couples TRBV11-3 to TRBJ1-1; D call uncertain. Germline CDR1 reads SGHNT; CDR2 reads YENEEA. The CDR3 consists of 14 residues. The V end was cut by 3 bases, the J end by 1 base, with 9 bases between. CDR3 nucleotides: TGTGCCAGCAGCTTCTCCTCGGGGAACACTGAAGCTTTCTTT. Translated: CASSFSSGNTEAFF.

The V and J genes are TRBV5-1 and TRBJ1-1, with no clear D. CDR3 length: 17 amino acids. Germline-derived CDR1 and CDR2 are SGHRS and YFSETQ. Trimming removed 5 bases at V and 0 bases at J, with 20 bases between. The CDR3 region has the DNA TGCGCCAGCAGGCCATGGTATACCCTGGCCGTGAACACTGAAGCTTTCTTT. Its protein product is CASRPWYTLAVNTEAFF. Supplemented by reference TRBV5-1 and TRBJ1-1, the full variable domain reads KAGVTQTPRYLIKTRGQQVTLSCSPISGHRSVSWYQQTPGQGLQFLFEYFSETQRNKGNFPGRFSGRQFSNSRSEMNVSTLELGDSALYLCASRPWYTLAVNTEAFFGQGTRLTVV.

The chain combines TRBV4-1 with TRBJ2-1, with 8 bases fitting TRBD1. V gave up 1 base and J gave up 10 bases; unmatched junction bases: 12. The CDR3 is 16 residues long. Germline loops: CDR1 MGHRA, CDR2 YSYEKL. The CDR3, as DNA: TGCGCCAGCAGCCAAGCGCTAGTCAGGGGGCCCAGCGAGCAGTTCTTC. It yields the protein CASSQALVRGPSEQFF.

V usage is TRBV29-1 and J usage is TRBJ1-1; no firm D call. The CDR3 spans 12 residues. V was shortened by 7 bases and J by 3 bases, with 12 bases between the two germline ends. Germline V CDR1 and CDR2: SQVTM, ANQGSEA. For the CDR3, the DNA is TGCAGCGCTGTTGGCAGGTACACTGAAGCTTTCTTT. Translated: CSAVGRYTEAFF. The variable domain in full, with the rest retrieved from reference TRBV29-1 and TRBJ1-1, is SAVISQKPSRDICQRGTSLTIQCQVDSQVTMMFWYRQQPGQSLTLIATANQGSEATYESGFVIDKFPISRPNLTFSTLTVSNMSPEDSSIYLCSAVGRYTEAFFGQGTRLTVV.

The V call is TRBV6-5, the J call TRBJ2-2; 9 nucleotides align to TRBD1. The ends lost 6 bases at V and 5 bases at J; junction bases unmatched: 7. Germline assignment: CDR1 MNHEY and CDR2 SVGAGI. This CDR3 comprises 15 residues. CDR3 sequence: CASRAGTGPTGELFF. CDR3 bases: TGTGCCAGCAGAGCCGGGACAGGGCCTACCGGGGAGCTGTTTTTT.

The V call is TRBV5-1, the J call TRBJ2-1, with 7 bases fitting TRBD2. V was pared by 3 bases and J by 0 bases, with 3 bases of the junction left unmatched. CDR1 and CDR2 (germline): SGHRS, YFSETQ. The CDR3 spans 15 residues. This CDR3 reads CASSSPGGSYNEQFF. The CDR3 bases are TGCGCCAGCAGCTCCCCGGGGGGCTCCTACAATGAGCAGTTCTTC.